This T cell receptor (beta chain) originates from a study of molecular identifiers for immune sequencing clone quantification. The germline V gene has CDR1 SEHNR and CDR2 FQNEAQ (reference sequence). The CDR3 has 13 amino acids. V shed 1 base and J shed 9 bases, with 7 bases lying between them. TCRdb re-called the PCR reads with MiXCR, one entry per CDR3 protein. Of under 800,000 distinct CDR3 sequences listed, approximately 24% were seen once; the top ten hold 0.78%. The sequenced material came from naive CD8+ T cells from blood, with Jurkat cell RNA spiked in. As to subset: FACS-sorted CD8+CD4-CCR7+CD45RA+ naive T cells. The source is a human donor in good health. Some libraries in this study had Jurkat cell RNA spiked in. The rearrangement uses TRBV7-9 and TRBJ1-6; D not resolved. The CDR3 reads CASSLGGVSPLHF. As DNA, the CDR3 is TGTGCCAGCAGCTTAGGTGGAGTTTCACCCCTCCACTTT.